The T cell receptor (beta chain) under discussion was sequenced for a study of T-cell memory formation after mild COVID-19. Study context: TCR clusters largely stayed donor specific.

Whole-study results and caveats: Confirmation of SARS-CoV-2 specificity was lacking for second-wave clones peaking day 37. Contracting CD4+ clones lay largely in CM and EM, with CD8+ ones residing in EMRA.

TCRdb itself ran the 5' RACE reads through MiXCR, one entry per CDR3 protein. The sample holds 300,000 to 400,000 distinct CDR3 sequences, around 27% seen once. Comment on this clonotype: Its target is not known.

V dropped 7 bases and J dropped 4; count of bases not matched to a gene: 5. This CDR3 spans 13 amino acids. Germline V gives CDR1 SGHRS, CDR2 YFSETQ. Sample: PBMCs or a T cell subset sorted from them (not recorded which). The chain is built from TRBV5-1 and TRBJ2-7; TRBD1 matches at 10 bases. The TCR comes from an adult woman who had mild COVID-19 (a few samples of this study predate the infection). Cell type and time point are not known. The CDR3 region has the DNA TGCGCCAGCGGTCGGGACAGGGGTTACGAGCAGTACTTC. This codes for CASGRDRGYEQYF.